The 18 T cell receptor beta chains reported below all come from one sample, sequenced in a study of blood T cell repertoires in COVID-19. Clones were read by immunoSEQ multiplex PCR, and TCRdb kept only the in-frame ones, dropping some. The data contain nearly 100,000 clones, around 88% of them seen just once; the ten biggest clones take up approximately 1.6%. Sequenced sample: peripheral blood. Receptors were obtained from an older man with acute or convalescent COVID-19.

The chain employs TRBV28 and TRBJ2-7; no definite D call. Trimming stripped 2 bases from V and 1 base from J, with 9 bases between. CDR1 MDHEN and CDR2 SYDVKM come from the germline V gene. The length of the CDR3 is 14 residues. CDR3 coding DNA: TGTGCCAGCAGTTTAGCGGAGATTTCCTACGAGCAGTACTTC. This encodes CASSLAEISYEQYF.

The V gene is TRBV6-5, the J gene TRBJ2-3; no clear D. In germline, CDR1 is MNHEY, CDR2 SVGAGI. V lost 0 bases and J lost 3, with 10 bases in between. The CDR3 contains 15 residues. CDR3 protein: CASSYSRTGTDTQYF. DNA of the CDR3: TGTGCCAGCAGTTACTCAAGAACGGGTACAGATACGCAGTATTTT.

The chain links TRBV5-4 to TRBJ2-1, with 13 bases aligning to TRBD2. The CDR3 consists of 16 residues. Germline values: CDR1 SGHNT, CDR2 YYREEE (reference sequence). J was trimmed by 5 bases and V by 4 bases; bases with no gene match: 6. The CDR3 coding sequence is TGTGCCAGCAGCCCCCGGACTAGCGGGAGCCACAATGAGCAGTTCTTC. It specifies CASSPRTSGSHNEQFF.

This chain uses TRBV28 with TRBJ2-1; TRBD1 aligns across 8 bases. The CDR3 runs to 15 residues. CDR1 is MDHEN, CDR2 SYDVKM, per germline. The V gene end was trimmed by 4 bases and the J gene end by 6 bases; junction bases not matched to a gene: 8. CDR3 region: CASSSAHRGFNEQFF. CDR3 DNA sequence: TGTGCCAGCAGTTCCGCGCACAGGGGGTTCAATGAGCAGTTCTTC.

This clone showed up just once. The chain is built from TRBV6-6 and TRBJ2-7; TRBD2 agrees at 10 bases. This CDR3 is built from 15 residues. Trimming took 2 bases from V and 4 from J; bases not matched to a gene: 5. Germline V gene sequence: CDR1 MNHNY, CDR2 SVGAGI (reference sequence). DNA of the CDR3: TGTGCCAGCAGTTACGGCCAGCGGGAGGGGTACGAGCAGTACTTC. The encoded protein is CASSYGQREGYEQYF.

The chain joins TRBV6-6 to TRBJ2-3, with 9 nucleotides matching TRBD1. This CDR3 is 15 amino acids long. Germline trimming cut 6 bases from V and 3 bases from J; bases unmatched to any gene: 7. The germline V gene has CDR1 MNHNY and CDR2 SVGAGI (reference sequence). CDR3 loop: CASSSRDRATDTQYF. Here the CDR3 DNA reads TGTGCCAGCAGCAGCCGGGACAGGGCGACAGATACGCAGTATTTT.

The DNA for the CDR3 is TGTGCCAGCAGCATAGACAGAGCCACCTTCTACGAGCAGTACTTC. The encoded protein is CASSIDRATFYEQYF. The chain employs TRBV5-4 and TRBJ2-7; the D gene is possibly TRBD1 (5 bases). The length of the CDR3 is 15 residues. Germline lookup yields CDR1 SGHNT and CDR2 YYREEE (reference sequence). Trimming took off 4 bases at V and 3 bases at J, with 17 bases between the two ends.

The CDR3, as DNA: TGTGCCAGCAGCCCAACCGGGACAGGGGCGCACGAGCAGTACTTC. This codes for CASSPTGTGAHEQYF. The rearrangement joins TRBV28 to TRBJ2-7, with 10 bases matching TRBD1. CDR3 length: 15 residues. Germline CDR1 and CDR2: MDHEN and SYDVKM. V gave up 6 bases and J gave up 5 bases; unmatched junction bases: 10.

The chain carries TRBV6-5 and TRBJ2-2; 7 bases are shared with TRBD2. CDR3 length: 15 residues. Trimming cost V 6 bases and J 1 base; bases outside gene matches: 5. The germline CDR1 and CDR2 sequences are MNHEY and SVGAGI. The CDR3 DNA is TGTGCCAGCAGACTACTAGCGCGGAACACCGGGGAGCTGTTTTTT. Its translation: CASRLLARNTGELFF.

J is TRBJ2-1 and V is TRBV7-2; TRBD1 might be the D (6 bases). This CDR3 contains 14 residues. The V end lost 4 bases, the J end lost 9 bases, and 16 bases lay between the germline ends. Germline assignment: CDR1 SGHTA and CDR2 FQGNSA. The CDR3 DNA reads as TGTGCCAGCAGCTCCAGACAGGAATGGAGTGAGCAGTTCTTC. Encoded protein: CASSSRQEWSEQFF. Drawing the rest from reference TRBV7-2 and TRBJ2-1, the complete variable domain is GAGVSQSPSNKVTEKGKDVELRCDPISGHTALYWYRQSLGQGLEFLIYFQGNSAPDKSGLPSDRFSAERTGGSVSTLTIQRTQQEDSAVYLCASSSRQEWSEQFFGPGTRLTVL.

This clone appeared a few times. The CDR3 protein is CASSLTGASYEQYF. CDR3 sequence (DNA): TGTGCCAGCAGTTTAACAGGGGCTTCCTACGAGCAGTACTTC. This chain connects TRBV3-1 (or the pseudogene TRBV3-2) to TRBJ2-7; TRBD1 matches at 7 bases. The CDR3 runs to 14 residues. Germline CDR1 and CDR2: LGHDT and YNNKEL (reference sequence). Trimming at V came to 6 bases and at J to 1 base, leaving 6 bases not matched to a gene.

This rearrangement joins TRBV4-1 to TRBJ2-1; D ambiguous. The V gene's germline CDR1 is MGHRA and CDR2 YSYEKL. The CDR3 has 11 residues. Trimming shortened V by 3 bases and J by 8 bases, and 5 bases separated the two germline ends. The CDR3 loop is CASSQFDEQFF. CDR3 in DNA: TGCGCCAGCAGCCAGTTCGATGAGCAGTTCTTC.

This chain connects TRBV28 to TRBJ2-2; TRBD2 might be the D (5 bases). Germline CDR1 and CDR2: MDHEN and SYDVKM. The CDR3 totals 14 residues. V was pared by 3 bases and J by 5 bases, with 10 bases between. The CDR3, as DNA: TGTGCCAGCAGTTTCTTCCCGGGGACCGGGGAGCTGTTTTTT. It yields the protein CASSFFPGTGELFF.

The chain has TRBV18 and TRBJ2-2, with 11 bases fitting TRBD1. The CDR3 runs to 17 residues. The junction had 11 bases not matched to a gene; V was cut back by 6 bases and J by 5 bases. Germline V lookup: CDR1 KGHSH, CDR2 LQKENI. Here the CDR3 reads CASSPSGTGGETGELFF. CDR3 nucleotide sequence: TGTGCCAGCTCGCCATCCGGGACAGGGGGTGAAACCGGGGAGCTGTTTTTT.

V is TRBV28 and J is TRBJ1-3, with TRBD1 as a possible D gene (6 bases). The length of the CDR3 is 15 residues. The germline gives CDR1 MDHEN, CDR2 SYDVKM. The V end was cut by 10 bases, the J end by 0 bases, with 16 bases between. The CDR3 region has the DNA TGTGCCACGAAGATACAGGGAAGCTCTGGAAACACCATATATTTT. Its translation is CATKIQGSSGNTIYF. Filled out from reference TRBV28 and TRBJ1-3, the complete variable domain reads DVKVTQSSRYLVKRTGEKVFLECVQDMDHENMFWYRQDPGLGLRLIYFSYDVKMKEKGDIPEGYSVSREKKERFSLILESASTNQTSMYLCATKIQGSSGNTIYFGEGSWLTVV.

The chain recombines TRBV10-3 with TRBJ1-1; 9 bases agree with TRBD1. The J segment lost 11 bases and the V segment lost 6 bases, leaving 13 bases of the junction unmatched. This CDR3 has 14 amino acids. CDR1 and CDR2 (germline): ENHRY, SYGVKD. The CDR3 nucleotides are TGTGCCATCAGCCGAGATGGGACAGGGAACTCGGCTTTCTTT. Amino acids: CAISRDGTGNSAFF.

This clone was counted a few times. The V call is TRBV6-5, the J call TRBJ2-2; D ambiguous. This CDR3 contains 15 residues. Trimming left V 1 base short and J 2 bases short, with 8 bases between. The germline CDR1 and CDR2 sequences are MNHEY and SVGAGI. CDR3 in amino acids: CASSYWQENTGELFF. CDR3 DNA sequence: TGTGCCAGCAGTTACTGGCAGGAAAACACCGGGGAGCTGTTTTTT.

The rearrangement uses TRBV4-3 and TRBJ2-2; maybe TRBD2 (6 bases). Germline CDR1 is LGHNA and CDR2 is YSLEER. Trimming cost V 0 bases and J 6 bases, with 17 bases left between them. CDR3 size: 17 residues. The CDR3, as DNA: TGCGCCAGCAGCCAAGAGGGAACCGGGAGTTATGCCGGGGAGCTGTTTTTT. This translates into CASSQEGTGSYAGELFF.